This record concerns one TCR beta chain sequence. No antigen is known for it. A much larger clone lies one base from this, so it may be a read error. The second PCR ran about 6 to 11 cycles with a sample-barcoded 5' primer and J-beta primers. TCRdb recomputed calls from the 5' RACE reads with MiXCR, one row per CDR3 protein. This sample has roughly 1.7 million distinct CDR3 sequences, with around 35% found just once. Germline values: CDR1 SQVTM, CDR2 ANQGSEA. The CDR3 has 11 amino acids. V was clipped by 1 base and J by 8 bases, with 8 bases between them. This sample is part of a study of blood T cells in healthy people across ages. Study observations and caveats: Both naive CD4+ cell counts and diversity were greater in long-lived donors than in aged donors.

The receptor was isolated from a woman in her 30s in good health. J is TRBJ1-2 and V is TRBV29-1; D not certain. Sequences were obtained from blood. CDR3 sequence: CSVEGNRGYTF. DNA of the CDR3: TGCAGCGTTGAAGGGAATCGAGGCTACACCTTC.